These T cell receptor beta chains were read from a single sample in a study of T-cell memory formation after mild COVID-19. TCRdb analysed the 5' RACE reads with MiXCR anew, one entry per CDR3 protein. The sample has roughly 45,000 distinct CDR3 sequences; roughly a quarter are singletons. Sequencing was carried out using PBMCs or a T cell subset sorted from them (not recorded which). All receptors come from a man aged 18-30 years who had mild COVID-19 (a few samples of this study predate the infection). Cell type and time point are not known. Each CDR3 is given with its conserved first and last residue. D genes are given only for firm matches. A clone size is listed for some rows: how often the clone was seen (once, few, many), or a class if it is expanded.

j_call	v_call	clone_size	d_call	cdr3_aa	cdr3_nt
TRBJ1-5	TRBV16	few	TRBD1	CASLGTGSSNQPQHF	TGTGCCAGCCTAGGGACAGGGTCCAGCAATCAGCCCCAGCATTTT
TRBJ2-3	TRBV7-3	once	TRBD2	CASRPGLAGDDTQYF	TGTGCCAGCCGCCCGGGACTAGCGGGGGACGATACGCAGTATTTT
TRBJ1-5	TRBV12-3/TRBV12-4	few	NA	CASQGTAYQPQHF	TGTGCCAGCCAGGGGACGGCTTATCAGCCCCAGCATTTT
TRBJ2-5	TRBV19	many	NA	CASSIGQETQYF	TGTGCCAGTAGTATAGGTCAAGAGACCCAGTACTTC
TRBJ2-3	TRBV11-2	NA	NA	CASSRRGPTDTQYF	TGTGCCAGCAGCCGAAGGGGCCCCACAGATACGCAGTATTTT
TRBJ1-4	TRBV7-6	NA	NA	CASSLARGSPEKLFF	TGTGCCAGCAGCTTAGCGCGTGGCAGCCCGGAGAAACTGTTTTTT
TRBJ2-1	TRBV9	few	TRBD2	CASSAFLAGTTNEQFF	TGTGCCAGCAGCGCTTTCCTAGCGGGGACCACCAATGAGCAGTTCTTC
TRBJ2-5	TRBV11-1	few	TRBD1	CASSFGTGIQETQYF	TGTGCCAGCAGCTTTGGGACAGGGATTCAAGAGACCCAGTACTTC
TRBJ1-5	TRBV27	once	NA	CASSSGGRQPQHF	TGTGCCAGCAGCTCCGGGGGACGTCAGCCCCAGCATTTT
TRBJ2-2	TRBV6-5	few	NA	CASSPQGTGELFF	TGTGCCAGCAGTCCCCAAGGGACCGGGGAGCTGTTTTTT
TRBJ2-7	TRBV7-9	NA	NA	CASSHPTGSYEQYF	TGTGCCAGCAGCCATCCGACGGGGTCCTACGAGCAGTACTTC
TRBJ2-3	TRBV19	few	NA	CASSMGTSDQYF	TGTGCCAGTAGTATGGGCACATCCGACCAGTATTTT
TRBJ2-1	TRBV4-3	few	TRBD2	CASSQERAGANEQFF	TGCGCCAGCAGCCAAGAGCGAGCGGGGGCGAATGAGCAGTTCTTC
TRBJ2-3	TRBV4-1	NA	TRBD1	CASSQIEAGGSDTQYF	TGCGCCAGCAGCCAGATTGAGGCAGGGGGTAGCGATACGCAGTATTTT
TRBJ1-1	TRBV6-2/TRBV6-3	few	NA	CASSYDVNRRTFF	TGTGCCAGCAGTTACGATGTCAACCGAAGGACTTTCTTT
TRBJ2-5	TRBV3-1	few	TRBD2	CASSQETSGGEETQYF	TGTGCCAGCAGCCAAGAAACTAGCGGAGGGGAAGAGACCCAGTACTTC
TRBJ2-5	TRBV30	few	NA	CAWSVNTQETQYF	TGTGCCTGGAGTGTAAACACCCAAGAGACCCAGTACTTC
TRBJ2-5	TRBV11-2	few	TRBD1	CASSLTTARDRGLQETQYF	TGTGCCAGCAGCTTAACGACAGCGAGGGACAGGGGACTACAAGAGACCCAGTACTTC
TRBJ2-3	TRBV12-3/TRBV12-4	NA	NA	CASSLGGAADTQYF	TGTGCCAGCAGTTTAGGGGGCGCGGCAGATACGCAGTATTTT
TRBJ2-7	TRBV7-9	NA	NA	CASALGPYEQYF	TGTGCCAGCGCGTTGGGACCCTACGAGCAGTACTTC
TRBJ1-4	TRBV14	NA	NA	CASSQFAATNEKLFF	TGTGCCAGCAGCCAATTTGCAGCAACTAATGAAAAACTGTTTTTT
TRBJ2-1	TRBV12-3/TRBV12-4	NA	TRBD1	CASSFGQGGQHEQFF	TGTGCCAGCAGTTTCGGACAGGGGGGCCAGCATGAGCAGTTCTTC
TRBJ1-4	TRBV4-1	NA	NA	CASSQRPREGVEKLFF	TGCGCCAGCAGCCAAAGACCTAGGGAGGGAGTGGAAAAACTGTTTTTT
TRBJ1-1	TRBV20-1	NA	TRBD1	CSARPGQGYTEAFF	TGCAGTGCTAGACCCGGACAGGGGTACACTGAAGCTTTCTTT
TRBJ2-1	TRBV4-1	NA	NA	CASSQVGSIHNEQFF	TGCGCCAGCAGCCAAGTCGGGTCTATCCACAATGAGCAGTTCTTC
TRBJ2-7	TRBV12-3/TRBV12-4	few	NA	CASSLTGFWQYF	TGTGCCAGCAGTCTCACAGGCTTTTGGCAGTACTTC
TRBJ2-1	TRBV7-9	NA	NA	CASSEGNEQFF	TGTGCCAGCAGCGAGGGCAATGAGCAGTTCTTC